Below, one TCR beta chain is given with its context. Its antigen target is currently unknown. One base away there is no much larger clone; base qualities are not given. A single peripheral blood draw of approximately 100 mL on average was collected from each donor into heparinised tubes. A BD FACSAria II and a panel including CD45RO, CCR7, CD25, CD127, CD95 and CD27 were used to sort naive, central memory, regulatory and stem cell-like memory CD4+ T cells. All sorted populations exceeded 95% purity. PBMCs were isolated right away by Lymphoprep density gradient centrifugation and were stained directly, without culture. To minimize batch effects, samples were stained and sorted in pairs, one healthy donor with one patient per experiment. This record comes from a study of beta chain features in type 1 diabetes listed by TCRdb under 2018. Study-wide context: Patients and healthy donors did not differ in mean age, gender distribution, total cell number or subset yield. A total of over 95,000,000 sorted cells were examined across all samples, and RNA yield correlated strongly with the number of cells per subset. The study compared TCRB repertoires of sorted circulating CD4+ T cell subsets between recently diagnosed type 1 diabetes patients and matched healthy donors. Whereas all 30 or so donors provided naive and central memory subsets, regulatory and stem cell-like memory subsets were isolated from just 8 patients and roughly eight healthy donors. Results and caveats for the whole study, not just this receptor: Because small numbers of individuals were included in the HLA sub-analyses, any influence of HLA type on TCRB rearrangement was left unresolved. Patients with type 1 diabetes made fewer insertions and deleted more nucleotides at VDJ recombination sites, implying thymic rearrangement abnormalities. Naive, central memory and regulatory TCRB repertoires appeared more similar among patients than among healthy donors. Because cDNA was sequenced instead of genomic DNA, highly expressing activated cells could be over-represented, though the groups showed no difference in activation or CD3 levels. In all four CD4+ subsets, TCRB CDR3 length was moderately but significantly shorter in type 1 diabetes patients. PCR may preferentially amplify shorter templates, but because patient and control samples were amplified and corrected together, any resulting skew would affect both groups equally.

The CDR3 covers 18 residues, taking in both the cysteine and the phenylalanine. Just the 54-base CDR3 DNA is kept, in frame starting at base 1. The germline V gene provides CDR1 SGHRS and CDR2 YFSETQ. The germline V end is reduced by 2 bases and the J end by 0 bases; junction bases left unmatched: 7. The entire amount of isolated RNA was reverse transcribed using the High Capacity cDNA Reverse Transcription Kit, so the sequenced TCRB transcripts were expressed ones. Deep immunoSEQ sequencing was applied to naive, central memory and regulatory T cell samples, giving an average of about 3.57 million total reads per sample. Sorted cells were lysed in RLT buffer and RNA was extracted with DNase-treated RNeasy Micro or Mini kits, depending on cell number. To prevent cross-contamination, each cell subset was processed individually, whereas patient and healthy donor samples were processed jointly. Using the immunoSEQ multiplex PCR, TCRB sequences were amplified from cDNA into 87-bp fragments spanning the CDR3 region. Amplicons were sequenced on the Illumina HiSeq platform. The original methods were these. PCR bias was computationally corrected using synthetic template baselines, reads within Hamming distance 2 were collapsed, and singletons that could not be merged were discarded. Reads were aligned against IMGT so that V, D and J genes, CDR3 length and insertions or deletions at six rearrangement sites could be assigned. Within each subset, clonotype counts were normalized to the number of sorted cells before true diversity and Gini coefficients were calculated with the tcR R package. The overlap coefficient, calculated on TCRB nucleotide sequences, was used to quantify repertoire sharing. Imported from immuneACCESS, the table was reduced by TCRdb to in-frame sequences with V and J called. These copies leave out some clones; in studies compared against another copy, an unresolved V gene accounts for under half, and the cause of the remainder is not known. The V and J calls and clone size were taken over from that table, and D and trimming were inferred from the DNA. In this sample the table shows more than 150,000 clones, around 10% of which occur a single time. The ten largest make up about 1.9% of the sample.

Here the chain combines TRBV5-1 and TRBJ2-3; TRBD2 lines up with 12 middle nucleotides. Material: central memory CD4+ T cells from blood. This clonotype originated in a man between 18 and 29 years old in good health. The CDR3 is CASSLGTSGPLSTDTQYF. The DNA reads TGCGCCAGCAGCTTAGGGACTAGCGGGCCACTAAGCACAGATACGCAGTATTTT.